Ten or more counts support the clone carrying this TCR beta chain. This record belongs to a study of Graves' ophthalmopathy and Graves' hyperthyroidism. CDR3 regions of TCR beta were amplified from RNA transcripts. HTBI primers were employed in first-round RT-PCR, then a second-round multiplex PCR followed. One entry per CDR3 protein, called by TCRdb with MiXCR from the multiplex PCR reads. The table lists a few hundred thousand distinct CDR3 sequences, roughly 16% of them singletons, with more than 9% in the top ten. The TCR originated in an adult man with Graves' ophthalmopathy. The sequencing input was peripheral blood.

The CDR3 DNA follows: TGTGCCAGCATGCCTTGGACTAGCCGAGCATACGAGCAGTACTTC. Translated: CASMPWTSRAYEQYF. This rearrangement joins TRBV7-2 to TRBJ2-7; TRBD2 matches at 8 bases. The CDR3 covers 15 residues. The germline CDR1 and CDR2 sequences are SGHTA and FQGNSA. The junction had 12 bases not matched to a gene; V was cut back by 7 bases and J by 4 bases.